This is a list of T cell receptor beta chains from one sample in a study of blood T cell repertoires in COVID-19. Profiled with immunoSEQ multiplex PCR; TCRdb holds only in-frame clones, not every one. Among some 150,000 clones, roughly 87% were seen once, and the ten largest hold more than 1.5%. Sample: peripheral blood. The receptors shown here come from a woman in her forties or fifties with acute or convalescent COVID-19. Both conserved end residues are part of each CDR3. The D gene is left open where the match is weak. For some rows the clone size is stated as once, few or many, or as a class when expanded; others skip it.

cdr3_length clone_size d_call j_call v_call cdr3_aa cdr3_nt
15 NA TRBD1 TRBJ2-3 TRBV9 CASSNRDSGTDTQYF TGTGCCAGCAGCAACCGGGACAGTGGAACAGATACGCAGTATTTT
14 NA NA TRBJ2-1 TRBV4-3 CASSPVQSYNEQFF TGCGCCAGCAGCCCCGTTCAGTCCTACAATGAGCAGTTCTTC
12 NA NA TRBJ1-2 TRBV10-2 CASSSEKYGYTF TGCGCCAGCAGTTCCGAGAAATATGGCTACACCTTC
16 NA NA TRBJ1-2 TRBV4-2 CASSQGPGLLTYGYTF TGTGCCAGCAGCCAAGGCCCGGGACTCCTGACCTATGGCTACACCTTC
16 few TRBD2 TRBJ2-3 TRBV5-4 CASSVSGRGHTDTQYF TGTGCCAGCAGCGTGAGTGGGAGGGGTCACACAGATACGCAGTATTTT
15 NA TRBD2 TRBJ2-1 TRBV9 CASSPTSGISSEQFF TGTGCCAGCAGCCCAACTAGCGGGATTAGTAGTGAGCAGTTCTTC
17 NA NA TRBJ1-5 TRBV5-8 CASIAAPAVFGNQPQHF TGTGCCAGCATCGCGGCTCCTGCGGTATTTGGCAATCAGCCCCAGCATTTT
14 NA TRBD1 TRBJ1-1 TRBV4-3 CASSQAGTGTEAFF TGCGCCAGCAGCCAAGCCGGGACAGGGACTGAAGCTTTCTTT
15 NA TRBD2 TRBJ2-2 TRBV27 CASSTGGSGTGELFF TGTGCCAGCAGTACCGGGGGGTCGGGCACCGGGGAGCTGTTTTTT
13 NA NA TRBJ2-5 TRBV2 CASSGGAQETQYF TGTGCCAGCAGTGGTGGGGCACAAGAGACCCAGTACTTC
17 NA NA TRBJ2-3 TRBV2 CASSEYGPGGTTDTQYF TGTGCCAGCAGTGAATACGGTCCAGGGGGGACGACAGATACGCAGTATTTT
16 NA TRBD2 TRBJ2-7 TRBV11-2 CASSLDLVAGSDEQYF TGTGCCAGCAGCTTAGATCTAGTAGCGGGAAGCGACGAGCAGTACTTC
14 NA NA TRBJ2-3 TRBV6-2/TRBV6-3 CASSYFKHTDTQYF TGTGCCAGCAGTTACTTTAAACACACAGATACGCAGTATTTT
18 NA TRBD1 TRBJ1-2 TRBV9 CASSVGPGQGFLNYGYTF TGTGCCAGCAGCGTAGGTCCCGGACAGGGGTTTTTGAACTATGGCTACACCTTC
16 NA NA TRBJ2-4 TRBV23-1 CASHPAQVLAKNIQYF TGCGCCAGCCACCCCGCCCAGGTTCTAGCCAAAAACATTCAGTACTTC